The TCR beta chain described here comes from a study of immune cell composition in non-small cell lung cancer. Normal lung sampling was at least 3 cm from the tumour, as distant as possible. Germline CDR1 SGHRS, CDR2 YFSETQ. CDR3 length: 16 residues. J gave up 4 bases and V 0 bases, and 7 bases lay outside the gene matches. The repertoire was sequenced with immunoSEQ multiplex PCR; TCRdb's copy has only in-frame clones and lacks some. The repertoire holds about 3,300 clones, with roughly 70% as singletons. The V gene is TRBV5-1, the J gene TRBJ2-5, with TRBD2 identical over 9 bases. The sequenced sample was non-adjacent lung tissue. This receptor was taken from a human donor with non-small cell lung cancer. CDR3: CASSLVRGGGAETQYF. The CDR3, as DNA: TGCGCCAGCAGCTTGGTGCGGGGGGGCGGGGCAGAGACCCAGTACTTC.